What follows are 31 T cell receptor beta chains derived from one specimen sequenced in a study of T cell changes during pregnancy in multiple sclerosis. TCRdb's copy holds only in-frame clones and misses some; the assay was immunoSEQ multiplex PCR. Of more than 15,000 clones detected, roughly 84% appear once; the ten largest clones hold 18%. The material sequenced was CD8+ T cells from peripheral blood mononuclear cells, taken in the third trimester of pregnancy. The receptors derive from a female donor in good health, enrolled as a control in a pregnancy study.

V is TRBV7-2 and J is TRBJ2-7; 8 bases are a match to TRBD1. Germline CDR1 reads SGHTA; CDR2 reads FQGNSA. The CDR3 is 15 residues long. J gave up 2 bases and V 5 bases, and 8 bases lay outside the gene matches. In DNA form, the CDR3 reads TGTGCCAGCAGCACGAGGGGACAGGCCACCTACGAGCAGTACTTC. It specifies CASSTRGQATYEQYF. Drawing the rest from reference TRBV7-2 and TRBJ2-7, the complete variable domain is GAGVSQSPSNKVTEKGKDVELRCDPISGHTALYWYRQSLGQGLEFLIYFQGNSAPDKSGLPSDRFSAERTGGSVSTLTIQRTQQEDSAVYLCASSTRGQATYEQYFGPGTRLTVT.

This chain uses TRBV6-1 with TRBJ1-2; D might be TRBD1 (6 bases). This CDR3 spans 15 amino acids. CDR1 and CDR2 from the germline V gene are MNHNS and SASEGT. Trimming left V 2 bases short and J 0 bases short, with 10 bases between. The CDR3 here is CASSEPRQANYGYTF. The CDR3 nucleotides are TGTGCCAGCAGTGAACCCCGACAGGCTAACTATGGCTACACCTTC.

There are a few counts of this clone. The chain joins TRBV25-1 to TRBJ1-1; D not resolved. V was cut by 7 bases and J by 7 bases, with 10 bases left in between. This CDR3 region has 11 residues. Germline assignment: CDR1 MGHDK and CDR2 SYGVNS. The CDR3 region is CASKFGNEAFF. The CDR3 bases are TGTGCCAGCAAGTTCGGGAATGAAGCTTTCTTT.

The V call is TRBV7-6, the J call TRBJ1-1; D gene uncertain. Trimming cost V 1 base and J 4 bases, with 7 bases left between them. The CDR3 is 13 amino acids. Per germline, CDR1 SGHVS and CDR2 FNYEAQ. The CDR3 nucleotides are TGTGCCAGCAGCTTAGGGGGAGGCACTGAAGCTTTCTTT. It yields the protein CASSLGGGTEAFF.

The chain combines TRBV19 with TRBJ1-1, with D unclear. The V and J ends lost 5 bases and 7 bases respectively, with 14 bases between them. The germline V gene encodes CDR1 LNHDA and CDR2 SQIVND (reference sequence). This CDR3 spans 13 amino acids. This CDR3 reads CASSVGDLSEAFF. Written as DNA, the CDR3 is TGTGCCAGTAGTGTCGGGGATCTGAGTGAAGCTTTCTTT.

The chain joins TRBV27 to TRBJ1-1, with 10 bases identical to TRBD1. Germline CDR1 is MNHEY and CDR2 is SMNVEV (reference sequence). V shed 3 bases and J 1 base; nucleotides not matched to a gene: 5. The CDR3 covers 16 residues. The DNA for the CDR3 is TGTGCCAGCAGTTTGATAAGGGACAGGGGGAACACTGAAGCTTTCTTT. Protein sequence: CASSLIRDRGNTEAFF.

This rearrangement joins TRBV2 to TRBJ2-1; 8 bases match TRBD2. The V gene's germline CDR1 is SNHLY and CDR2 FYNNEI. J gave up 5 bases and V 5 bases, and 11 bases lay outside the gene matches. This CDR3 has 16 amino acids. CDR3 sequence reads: CASSPEIAGPNNEQFF. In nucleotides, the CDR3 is TGTGCCAGCAGTCCAGAAATAGCGGGACCCAACAATGAGCAGTTCTTC.

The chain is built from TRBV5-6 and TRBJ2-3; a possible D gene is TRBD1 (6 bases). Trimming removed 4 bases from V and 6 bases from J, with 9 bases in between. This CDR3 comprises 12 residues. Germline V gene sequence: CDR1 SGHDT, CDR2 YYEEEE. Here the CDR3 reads CASSTGFDTQYF. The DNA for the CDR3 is TGTGCCAGCAGCACAGGGTTCGATACGCAGTATTTT.

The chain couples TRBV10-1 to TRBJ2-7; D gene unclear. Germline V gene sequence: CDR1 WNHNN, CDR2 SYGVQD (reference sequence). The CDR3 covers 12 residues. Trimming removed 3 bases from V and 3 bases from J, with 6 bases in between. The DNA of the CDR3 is TGCGCCAGCAGTGAAAACAACTACGAGCAGTACTTC. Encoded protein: CASSENNYEQYF.

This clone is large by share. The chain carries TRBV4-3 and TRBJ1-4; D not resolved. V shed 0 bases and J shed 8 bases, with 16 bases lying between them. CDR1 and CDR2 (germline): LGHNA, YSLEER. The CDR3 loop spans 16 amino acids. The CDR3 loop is CASSQDRSEGLEKLFF. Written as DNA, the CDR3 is TGCGCCAGCAGCCAAGATAGGTCGGAGGGCCTCGAAAAACTGTTTTTT.

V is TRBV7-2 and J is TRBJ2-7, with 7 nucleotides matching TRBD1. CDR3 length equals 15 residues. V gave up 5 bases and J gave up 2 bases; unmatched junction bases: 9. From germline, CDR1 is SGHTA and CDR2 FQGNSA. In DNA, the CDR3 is TGTGCCAGCAGCCACCCCGGGACAGCCCCCTACGAGCAGTACTTC. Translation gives CASSHPGTAPYEQYF.

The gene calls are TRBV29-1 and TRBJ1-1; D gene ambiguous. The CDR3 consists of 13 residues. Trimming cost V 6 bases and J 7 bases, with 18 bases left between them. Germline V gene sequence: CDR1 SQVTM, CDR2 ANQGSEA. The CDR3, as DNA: TGCAGCGTCCGTGTCGATGTGACTAGTGAAGCTTTCTTT. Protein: CSVRVDVTSEAFF.

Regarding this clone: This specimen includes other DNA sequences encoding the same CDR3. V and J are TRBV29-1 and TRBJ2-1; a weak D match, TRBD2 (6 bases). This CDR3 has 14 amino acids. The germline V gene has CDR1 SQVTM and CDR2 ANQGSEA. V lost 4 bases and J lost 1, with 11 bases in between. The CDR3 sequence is CSVGRDGSYNEQFF. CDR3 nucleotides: TGCAGCGTTGGGCGGGATGGGTCCTACAATGAGCAGTTCTTC.

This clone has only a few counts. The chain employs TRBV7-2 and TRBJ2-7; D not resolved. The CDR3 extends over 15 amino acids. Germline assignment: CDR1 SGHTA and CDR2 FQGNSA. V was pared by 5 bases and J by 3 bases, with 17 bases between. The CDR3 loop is CASSPEFSKHYEQYF. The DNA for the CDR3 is TGTGCCAGCAGCCCAGAATTTAGCAAACACTACGAGCAGTACTTC.

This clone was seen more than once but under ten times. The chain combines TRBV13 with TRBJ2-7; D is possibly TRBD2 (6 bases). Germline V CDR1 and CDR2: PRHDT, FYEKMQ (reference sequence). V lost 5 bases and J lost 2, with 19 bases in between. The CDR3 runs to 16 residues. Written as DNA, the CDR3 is TGTGCCAGCAGCCCGGTCGGGGGAGGTTCGCCCTACGAGCAGTACTTC. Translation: CASSPVGGGSPYEQYF.

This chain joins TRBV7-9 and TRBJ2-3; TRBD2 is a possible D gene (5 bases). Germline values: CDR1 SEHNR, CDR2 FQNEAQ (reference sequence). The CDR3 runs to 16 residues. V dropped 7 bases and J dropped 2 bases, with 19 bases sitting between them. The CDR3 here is CASNDNSGGHTDTQYF. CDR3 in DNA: TGTGCCAGCAACGATAATTCGGGCGGGCACACAGATACGCAGTATTTT.

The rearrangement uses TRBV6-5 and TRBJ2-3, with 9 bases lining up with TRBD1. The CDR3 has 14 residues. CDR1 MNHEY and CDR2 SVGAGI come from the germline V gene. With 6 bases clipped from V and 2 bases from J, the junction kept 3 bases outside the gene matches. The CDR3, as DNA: TGTGCCAGCAGCGGGACAGGGTACACAGATACGCAGTATTTT. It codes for CASSGTGYTDTQYF.

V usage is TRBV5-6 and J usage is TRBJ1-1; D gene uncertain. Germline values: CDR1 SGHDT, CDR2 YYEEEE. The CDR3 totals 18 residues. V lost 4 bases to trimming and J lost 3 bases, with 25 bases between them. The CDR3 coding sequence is TGTGCCAGCAGCGATTACTGGGGTAATGGGAGAGGTGACACTGAAGCTTTCTTT. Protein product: CASSDYWGNGRGDTEAFF.

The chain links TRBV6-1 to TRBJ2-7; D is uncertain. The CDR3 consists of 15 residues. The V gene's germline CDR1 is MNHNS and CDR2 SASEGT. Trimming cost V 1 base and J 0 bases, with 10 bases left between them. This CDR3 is CASSEEVSSSYEQYF. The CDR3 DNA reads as TGTGCCAGCAGTGAAGAAGTGTCCAGCTCCTACGAGCAGTACTTC.

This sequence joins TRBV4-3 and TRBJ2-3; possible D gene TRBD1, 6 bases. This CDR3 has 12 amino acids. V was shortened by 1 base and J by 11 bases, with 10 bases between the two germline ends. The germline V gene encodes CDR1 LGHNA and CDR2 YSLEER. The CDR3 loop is CASSQGGLRQYF. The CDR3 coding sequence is TGCGCCAGCAGCCAAGGGGGGCTTCGGCAGTATTTT.

The CDR3 DNA sequence: TGTGCCAGCACTCACGAATGGGGGGACGACACTGAAGCTTTCTTT. Translated, it gives CASTHEWGDDTEAFF. The V gene is TRBV6-5, the J gene TRBJ1-1; D perhaps matches TRBD1 (5 bases). This CDR3 is 15 amino acids long. V lost 7 bases and J 3 bases, leaving 18 bases between the germline ends. Germline V gives CDR1 MNHEY, CDR2 SVGAGI.

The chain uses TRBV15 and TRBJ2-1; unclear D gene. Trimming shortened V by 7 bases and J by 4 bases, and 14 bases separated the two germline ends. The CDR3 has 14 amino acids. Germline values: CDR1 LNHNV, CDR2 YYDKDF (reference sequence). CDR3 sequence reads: CATTIAVGYNEQFF. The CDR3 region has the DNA TGTGCCACCACAATAGCAGTTGGATACAATGAGCAGTTCTTC.

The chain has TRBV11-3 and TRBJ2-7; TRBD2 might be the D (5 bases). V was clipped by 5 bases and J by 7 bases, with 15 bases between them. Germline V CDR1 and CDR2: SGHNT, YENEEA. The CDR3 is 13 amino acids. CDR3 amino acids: CASSRPGRGEQYF. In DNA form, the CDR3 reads TGTGCCAGCAGCCGACCGGGCCGGGGAGAGCAGTACTTC.

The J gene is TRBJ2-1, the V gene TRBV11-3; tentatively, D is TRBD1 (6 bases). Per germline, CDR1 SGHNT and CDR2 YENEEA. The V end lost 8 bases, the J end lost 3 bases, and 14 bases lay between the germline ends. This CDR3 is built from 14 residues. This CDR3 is CASQVRDNYNEQFF. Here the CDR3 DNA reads TGTGCCAGCCAAGTCCGGGACAACTACAATGAGCAGTTCTTC.

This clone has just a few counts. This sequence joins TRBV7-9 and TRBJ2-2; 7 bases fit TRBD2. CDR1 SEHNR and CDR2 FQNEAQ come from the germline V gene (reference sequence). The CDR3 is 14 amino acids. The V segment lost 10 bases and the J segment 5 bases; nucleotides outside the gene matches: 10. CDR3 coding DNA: TGTGCCAAAGAAGCGGGGAGTTTAACCGGGGAGCTGTTTTTT. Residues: CAKEAGSLTGELFF. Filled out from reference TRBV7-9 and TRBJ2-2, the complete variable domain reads DTGVSQNPRHKITKRGQNVTFRCDPISEHNRLYWYRQTLGQGPEFLTYFQNEAQLEKSRLLSDRFSAERPKGSFSTLEIQRTEQGDSAMYLCAKEAGSLTGELFFGEGSRLTVL.

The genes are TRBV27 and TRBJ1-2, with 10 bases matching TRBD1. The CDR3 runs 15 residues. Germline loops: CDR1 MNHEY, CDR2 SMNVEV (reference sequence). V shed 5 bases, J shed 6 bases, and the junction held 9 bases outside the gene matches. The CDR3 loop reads CASSIIPTGGHGYTF. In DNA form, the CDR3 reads TGTGCCAGCAGTATAATACCGACAGGGGGCCATGGCTACACCTTC.

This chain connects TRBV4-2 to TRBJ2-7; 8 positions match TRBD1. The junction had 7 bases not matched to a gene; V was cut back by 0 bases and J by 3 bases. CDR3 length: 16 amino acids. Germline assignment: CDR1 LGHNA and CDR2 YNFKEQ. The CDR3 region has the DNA TGTGCCAGCAGCCAAGATCCCTGGACAGGGAGCTACGAGCAGTACTTC. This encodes CASSQDPWTGSYEQYF.

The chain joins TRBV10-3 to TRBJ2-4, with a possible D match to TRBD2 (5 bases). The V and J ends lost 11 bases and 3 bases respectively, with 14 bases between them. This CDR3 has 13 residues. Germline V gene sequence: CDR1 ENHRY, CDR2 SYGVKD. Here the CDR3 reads CASSGRVKNIQYF. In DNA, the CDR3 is TGTGCCTCAAGCGGTAGGGTCAAAAACATTCAGTACTTC.

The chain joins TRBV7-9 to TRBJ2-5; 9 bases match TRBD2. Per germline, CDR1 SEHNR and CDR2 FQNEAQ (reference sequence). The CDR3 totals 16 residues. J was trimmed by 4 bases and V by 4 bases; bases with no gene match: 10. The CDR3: CASSSSGTSWAETQYF. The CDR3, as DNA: TGTGCCAGCAGCTCCTCCGGGACTAGCTGGGCAGAGACCCAGTACTTC.

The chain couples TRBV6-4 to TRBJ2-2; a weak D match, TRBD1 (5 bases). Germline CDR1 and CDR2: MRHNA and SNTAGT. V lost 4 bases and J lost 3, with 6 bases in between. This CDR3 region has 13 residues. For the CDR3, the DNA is TGTGCCAGCAGTGCCAGGGACACCGGGGAGCTGTTTTTT. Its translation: CASSARDTGELFF.

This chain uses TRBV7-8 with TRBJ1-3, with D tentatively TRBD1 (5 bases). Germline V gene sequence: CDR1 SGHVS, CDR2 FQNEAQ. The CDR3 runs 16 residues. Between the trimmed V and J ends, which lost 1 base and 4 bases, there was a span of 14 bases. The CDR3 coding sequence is TGTGCCAGCAGCTTAGAAGGCAGGGTGACAGGAAACACCATATATTTT. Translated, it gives CASSLEGRVTGNTIYF.